This entry describes one TCR beta chain. Its target is not known. This record belongs to a study of T cells in localized non-small cell lung cancer. Overall study findings and caveats: Adjacent lung was found to contain a median about 50 of the top 100 tumor clones. Tumor showed lower T cell clonality than uninvolved adjacent lung, where it was highest. There was an association of higher blood T cell density with longer overall survival. The study sequenced only one region of the tumor. As a result, intratumor heterogeneity could not be excluded and remains possible.

Profiled with immunoSEQ multiplex PCR; TCRdb holds only in-frame clones, not every one. Seen here are about 4,400 clones, approximately 30% observed once, and the top ten hold about a sixth. Germline V CDR1 and CDR2: SGHNT, YENEEA. This CDR3 comprises 15 residues. V shed 5 bases, J shed 2 bases, and the junction held 5 bases outside the gene matches. The chain combines TRBV11-3 with TRBJ1-5; TRBD1 matches 8 bases. The starting material was lung tumor tissue, obtained before any cancer treatment. This receptor was identified in a man aged 35 to 70 with stage II squamous cell lung carcinoma. The CDR3 loop is CASSLQGVGNQPQHF. CDR3 DNA: TGTGCCAGCAGCCTACAGGGGGTAGGCAATCAGCCCCAGCATTTT.